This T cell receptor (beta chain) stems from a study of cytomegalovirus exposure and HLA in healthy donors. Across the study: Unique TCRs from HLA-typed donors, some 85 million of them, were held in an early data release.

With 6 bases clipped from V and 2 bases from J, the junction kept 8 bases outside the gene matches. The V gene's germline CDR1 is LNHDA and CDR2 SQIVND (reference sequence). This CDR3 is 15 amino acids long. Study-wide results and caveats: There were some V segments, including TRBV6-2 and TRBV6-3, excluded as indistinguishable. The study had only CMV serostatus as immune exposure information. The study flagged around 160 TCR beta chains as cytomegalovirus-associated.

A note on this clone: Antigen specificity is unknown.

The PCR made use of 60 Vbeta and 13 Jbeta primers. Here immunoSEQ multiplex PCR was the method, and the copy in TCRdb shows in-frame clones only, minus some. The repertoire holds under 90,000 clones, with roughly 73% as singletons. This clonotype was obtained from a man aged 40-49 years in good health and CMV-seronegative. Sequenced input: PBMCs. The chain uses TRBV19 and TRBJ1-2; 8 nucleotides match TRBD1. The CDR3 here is CASSPRDRLNYGYTF. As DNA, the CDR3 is TGTGCCAGTAGCCCTAGGGACAGGCTGAACTATGGCTACACCTTC.